This TCR beta chain comes out of a study of pediatric ulcerative colitis. The repertoire was sequenced with immunoSEQ multiplex PCR; TCRdb's copy has only in-frame clones and lacks some. The sample gives tens of thousands of clones, over 70% of which show up once; 3% to 4.5% is in the top ten. The rectum was sampled with one to two pinch biopsies at colonoscopy. The germline V gene has CDR1 MNHEY and CDR2 SMNVEV (reference sequence). This CDR3 spans 15 amino acids. V was trimmed by 6 bases and J by 0 bases, leaving 12 bases between them. The receptor was derived from a girl between 10 and 17 years old with moderate ulcerative colitis. Sequenced material: gut tissue. The chain carries TRBV27 and TRBJ1-5; D is ambiguous. CDR3 in DNA: TGTGCCAGCAGCCCGCGCGCAGTTAGCAATCAGCCCCAGCATTTT. Protein: CASSPRAVSNQPQHF.